The text below deals with one TCR beta chain. The data were produced by immunoSEQ multiplex PCR, yet TCRdb's version contains in-frame clones alone and is incomplete. The sample holds about 34,000 clones; 85% to 90% are singletons and the top ten take about 0.062%. These data come from a study of regulatory dendritic cells for organ transplantation. Trimming took 0 bases from V and 5 from J, leaving 14 bases between them. The length of the CDR3 is 15 residues. CDR1 is SGDLS, CDR2 YYNGEE, per germline. This sequence originates from a human donor in good health. This sequence joins TRBV9 and TRBJ2-5, with D unresolved. Sequenced material: naive CD4+ T cells from blood. Subset specified: CD45RA+ naive T cells. The CDR3 spells CASSVGTTLGETQYF. The CDR3 region has the DNA TGTGCCAGCAGCGTAGGGACCACTTTGGGGGAGACCCAGTACTTC.